Listed here are 14 T cell receptor beta chains from one sample, sequenced in a study of T cell responses to AZD1222 COVID-19 vaccine. TCRdb's copy holds only in-frame clones and misses some; the assay was immunoSEQ multiplex PCR. The sample yields roughly 36,000 clones, 70% to 90% seen once. This material consisted of peripheral blood, taken on day 0 of AZD1222 vaccination. The source is an adult in good health.

V usage is TRBV9 and J usage is TRBJ2-5; TRBD2 matches 12 bases. The germline V gene has CDR1 SGDLS and CDR2 YYNGEE. Germline trimming cut 4 bases from V and 4 bases from J; bases unmatched to any gene: 8. This CDR3 is 16 amino acids long. In DNA, the CDR3 is TGTGCCAGCAGCCCGGGACTAGCGGGCCGCGGAGAGACCCAGTACTTC. Amino acid sequence: CASSPGLAGRGETQYF.

This chain joins TRBV27 and TRBJ2-7; D unclear. CDR1 is MNHEY, CDR2 SMNVEV, per germline (reference sequence). Trimming took off 4 bases at V and 2 bases at J, with 18 bases between the two ends. CDR3 length: 16 residues. CDR3 DNA sequence: TGTGCCAGCAGTTACATCTTTGGCGGCACACCCTACGAGCAGTACTTC. It codes for CASSYIFGGTPYEQYF.

The V gene is TRBV18, the J gene TRBJ2-1; tentatively, D is TRBD1 (5 bases). CDR1 KGHSH and CDR2 LQKENI come from the germline V gene. This CDR3 contains 14 residues. The ends were cut back, 0 bases at V and 4 bases at J, with 7 bases in the middle. The CDR3 DNA reads as TGTGCCAGCTCACCACCGACAGTTTACAATGAGCAGTTCTTC. Translating it yields CASSPPTVYNEQFF.

V and J are TRBV2 and TRBJ2-2, with 11 bases fitting TRBD1. Germline values: CDR1 SNHLY, CDR2 FYNNEI. Germline trimming cut 6 bases from V and 4 bases from J; bases unmatched to any gene: 4. The CDR3 sequence is 15 residues long. The CDR3 DNA reads as TGTGCCAGCAGACAGGGACAGGGGGGCACCGGGGAGCTGTTTTTT. Translating gives CASRQGQGGTGELFF.

V and J are TRBV6-2 or TRBV6-3 and TRBJ2-3; D gene uncertain. CDR1 and CDR2 from the germline V gene are MNHEY and SVGEGT. This CDR3 has 16 residues. Trimming stripped 2 bases from V and 3 bases from J, with 15 bases between. CDR3 sequence (DNA): TGTGCCAGCAGTTACGGCCCTAGTGGCGAGACAGATACGCAGTATTTT. This encodes CASSYGPSGETDTQYF.

This clone has only one observation. This chain joins TRBV7-9 and TRBJ1-1; the D gene is possibly TRBD1 (6 bases). The CDR3 contains 12 residues. The ends were cut back, 4 bases at V and 6 bases at J, with 9 bases in the middle. Germline V gene data show CDR1 as SEHNR and CDR2 as FQNEAQ (reference sequence). The CDR3 coding sequence is TGTGCCAGCAGCTCAGGGGACGCTGAAGCTTTCTTT. Its translation is CASSSGDAEAFF.

This chain connects TRBV7-9 to TRBJ2-1; no reliable D call. This CDR3 region has 11 residues. V was shortened by 5 bases and J by 5 bases, with 4 bases between the two germline ends. Germline-derived CDR1 and CDR2 are SEHNR and FQNEAQ (reference sequence). The CDR3 nucleotides are TGTGCCAGCAGCCATAACAATGAGCAGTTCTTC. This translates into CASSHNNEQFF.

The chain carries TRBV29-1 and TRBJ1-2; maybe TRBD1 (5 bases). CDR3 length equals 12 residues. CDR1 is SQVTM, CDR2 ANQGSEA, per germline. V was trimmed by 7 bases and J by 8 bases, leaving 17 bases between them. In nucleotides, the CDR3 is TGCAGCGCTTATTATTGGGGGAACGGCTACACCTTC. Residues: CSAYYWGNGYTF.

The rearrangement links TRBV6-1 to TRBJ1-5, with D possibly being TRBD1 (6 bases). Germline-derived CDR1 and CDR2 are MNHNS and SASEGT. The V gene lost 2 bases and the J gene lost 6 bases, with 11 bases spanning the gap. The CDR3 totals 14 residues. CDR3 in amino acids: CASSEMEGGQPQHF. CDR3 bases: TGTGCCAGCAGTGAAATGGAGGGGGGTCAGCCCCAGCATTTT.

This chain links TRBV24-1 with TRBJ2-2, with no clear D. The CDR3 covers 16 residues. V was trimmed by 3 bases and J by 0 bases, leaving 10 bases between them. Germline CDR1 KGHDR, CDR2 SFDVKD. The CDR3 here is CATSDASRTNTGELFF. The CDR3 DNA sequence: TGTGCCACCAGTGATGCCTCCAGGACGAACACCGGGGAGCTGTTTTTT.

This chain uses TRBV5-1 with TRBJ1-3; D not resolved. Germline V gives CDR1 SGHRS, CDR2 YFSETQ. The CDR3 spans 14 residues. Trimming removed 2 bases from V and 3 bases from J, with 9 bases in between. The CDR3: CASSLAGGGNTIYF. The DNA of the CDR3 is TGCGCCAGCAGCTTAGCGGGTGGTGGAAACACCATATATTTT.

This chain uses TRBV12-3 or TRBV12-4 with TRBJ2-7, with D possibly being TRBD2 (5 bases). The V gene lost 5 bases and the J gene lost 6 bases, with 11 bases spanning the gap. The CDR3 length is 12 residues. In DNA, the CDR3 is TGTGCCAGCAGTAGAGAGGGTCCCGAGCAGTACTTC. This gives the protein CASSREGPEQYF.

J is TRBJ2-1 and V is TRBV7-9; TRBD1 matches 7 bases. This CDR3 spans 14 amino acids. V lost 5 bases to trimming and J lost 10 bases; unmatched junction nucleotides: 11. Germline V gene sequence: CDR1 SEHNR, CDR2 FQNEAQ (reference sequence). CDR3: CASSPARQGAEQFF. CDR3 nucleotide sequence: TGTGCCAGCAGCCCTGCCCGACAGGGTGCCGAGCAGTTCTTC.

A few counts support this clone. The chain couples TRBV6-5 to TRBJ1-2; D gene ambiguous. Per the germline V gene, CDR1 is MNHEY and CDR2 is SVGAGI. The CDR3 runs 13 residues. V was shortened by 6 bases and J by 7 bases, with 15 bases between the two germline ends. CDR3 region: CASSAAELPGYTF. DNA of the CDR3: TGTGCCAGCAGCGCGGCAGAACTACCTGGCTACACCTTC.